This entry is about one TCR beta chain. No antigen is known for it. This entry comes from a study of blood T cells in healthy people across ages. Study conclusions and caveats: It was held that diversity estimates obtained from one million T cells represented underestimates.

Germline V CDR1 and CDR2: KGHSH, LQKENI. The CDR3 has 17 residues. V shed 3 bases and J 6 bases; nucleotides not matched to a gene: 12. A J-beta primer mix and a sample-barcoded 5' primer were used in a second PCR of about 6 to 12 cycles. TCRdb processed the 5' RACE reads anew with MiXCR; each CDR3 protein has one entry. The sample contains some 1,500,000 distinct CDR3 sequences, approximately 39% of which appear only once. The sequencing input was blood. The origin of this receptor is a young woman in good health. V and J are TRBV18 and TRBJ2-2, with 8 bases aligning to TRBD2. For the CDR3, the DNA is TGTGCCAGCTCACCCTTCGGAGCGGGAGTAGGTGCCGGGGAGCTGTTTTTT. Translating it yields CASSPFGAGVGAGELFF.